The 25 T cell receptor beta chains below all came from one sample that was sequenced in a study of T-cell memory formation after mild COVID-19 (dated by TCRdb to the early 2020s). The protocol used for the library was 5' RACE. Reads for this sample came from an Illumina NovaSeq 6000. TCRdb reanalyzed the raw reads on its own, using fastp at Q25 for trimming and MiXCR for clone calling, and kept in-frame beta chains. Rows are unified per CDR3 protein, each entry keeping the most common DNA and genes. This sample comprises nearly 110,000 distinct CDR3 sequences, around an eighth of them detected only once. Around 27% of the sample lies in the top ten. Sequenced input: PBMCs or a T cell subset sorted from them (not recorded which). These receptor sequences come from an adult woman who had mild COVID-19 (a few samples of this study predate the infection). The sample titles of this study are shuffled in the database, so cell type and time point are left out; the donor was told from shared clones.

This clonotype was detected only a few times. This rearrangement joins TRBV4-1 to TRBJ2-3, with 8 nucleotides matching TRBD2. The germline V gene encodes CDR1 MGHRA and CDR2 YSYEKL. This CDR3 is 17 amino acids long. The V gene end was trimmed by 3 bases and the J gene end by 2 bases; junction bases not matched to a gene: 10. The CDR3 is CASSHFIREGLTDTQYF. The CDR3, as DNA: TGCGCCAGCAGCCATTTCATACGGGAGGGCCTCACAGATACGCAGTATTTT.

The rearrangement joins TRBV7-9 to TRBJ2-5, with 10 bases matching TRBD1. CDR3 size: 15 residues. The junction had 5 bases not matched to a gene; V was cut back by 3 bases and J by 4 bases. Per germline, CDR1 SEHNR and CDR2 FQNEAQ (reference sequence). CDR3 in amino acids: CASSFSTGGIETQYF. CDR3 DNA: TGTGCCAGCAGCTTCTCGACAGGGGGCATAGAGACCCAGTACTTC.

This clonotype came up many times. The chain links TRBV5-1 to TRBJ2-5, with TRBD1 matching over 8 bases. V trimming: 0 bases; J trimming: 4 bases; junction bases outside the gene matches: 5. CDR1 is SGHRS, CDR2 YFSETQ, per germline. The CDR3 totals 15 residues. The DNA for the CDR3 is TGCGCCAGCAGCTTGGCAGGACAGGGTAGAGAGACCCAGTACTTC. It encodes CASSLAGQGRETQYF.

This chain joins TRBV12-3 or TRBV12-4 and TRBJ1-2, with D possibly being TRBD1 (5 bases). CDR3 size: 12 residues. Between the trimmed V and J ends, which lost 5 bases and 8 bases, there was a span of 12 bases. The chain's CDR3 is CASSTGAWGYTF. The CDR3 DNA is TGTGCCAGCAGTACAGGAGCTTGGGGCTACACCTTC.

This clonotype was counted a single time. The chain couples TRBV29-1 to TRBJ2-2; no definite D call. The CDR3 length is 13 residues. Germline CDR1 and CDR2: SQVTM and ANQGSEA. The V and J ends lost 4 bases and 3 bases respectively, with 9 bases between them. The DNA of the CDR3 is TGCAGCGTTGCACTCGCTGACACCGGGGAGCTGTTTTTT. Translation: CSVALADTGELFF.

This clonotype was counted only a few times. V gene TRBV5-1 combines with J gene TRBJ1-5; possible D gene TRBD1, 5 bases. Germline V CDR1 and CDR2: SGHRS, YFSETQ. The CDR3 spans 15 residues. V shed 5 bases and J shed 6 bases, with 18 bases lying between them. CDR3 sequence: CASSPMGEGGQPQHF. The CDR3 nucleotides are TGCGCCAGCAGTCCCATGGGGGAGGGAGGTCAGCCCCAGCATTTT. The whole variable domain, filled in from reference TRBV5-1 and TRBJ1-5, reads KAGVTQTPRYLIKTRGQQVTLSCSPISGHRSVSWYQQTPGQGLQFLFEYFSETQRNKGNFPGRFSGRQFSNSRSEMNVSTLELGDSALYLCASSPMGEGGQPQHFGDGTRLSIL.

This clonotype was counted ten times or more. The V call is TRBV4-3, the J call TRBJ2-3; 10 positions agree with TRBD2. The CDR3 has 15 amino acids. The V gene's germline CDR1 is LGHNA and CDR2 YSLEER. The V gene end was trimmed by 4 bases and the J gene end by 5 bases; junction bases not matched to a gene: 6. The chain's CDR3 is CASSPGLAELDTQYF. The CDR3 DNA reads TGCGCCAGCAGCCCAGGACTAGCGGAGTTAGATACGCAGTATTTT.

This clonotype has only a few counts. The CDR3: CASSTGTGPAQPQHF. The CDR3 DNA reads as TGTGCCAGCAGCACCGGGACAGGGCCAGCTCAGCCCCAGCATTTT. This sequence joins TRBV6-1 and TRBJ1-5, with TRBD1 matching over 9 bases. CDR1 is MNHNS and CDR2 is SASEGT in the germline V gene. The V and J ends lost 6 bases and 6 bases, in that order; junction bases with no gene match: 9. The CDR3 length is 15 residues.

This clonotype has more than one count but fewer than ten. The chain carries TRBV5-1 and TRBJ2-7; TRBD2 matches at 9 bases. Germline V gene data show CDR1 as SGHRS and CDR2 as YFSETQ. The junction had 6 bases not matched to a gene; V was cut back by 4 bases and J by 4 bases. This CDR3 contains 14 residues. CDR3 DNA: TGCGCCAGCAGCCTCGGGACTAGCAGTTACGAGCAGTACTTC. Translating gives CASSLGTSSYEQYF.

This clonotype was observed a handful of times. V and J are TRBV7-9 and TRBJ2-7; 8 nucleotides line up with TRBD1. J lost 6 bases, V lost 5 bases, and 3 bases had no gene match. Per germline, CDR1 SEHNR and CDR2 FQNEAQ (reference sequence). The CDR3 consists of 12 residues. The CDR3 loop is CASSPDRVEQYF. The CDR3 DNA follows: TGTGCCAGCAGCCCGGACAGGGTCGAGCAGTACTTC.

This clonotype was detected only a few times. The chain combines TRBV6-1 with TRBJ2-2; tentatively, D is TRBD2 (5 bases). This CDR3 comprises 13 residues. Germline values: CDR1 MNHNS, CDR2 SASEGT. V was shortened by 6 bases and J by 4 bases, with 9 bases between the two germline ends. The chain's CDR3 is CASRGLPTGELFF. The CDR3 nucleotides are TGTGCCAGCAGAGGACTGCCCACCGGGGAGCTGTTTTTT.

This rearrangement joins TRBV20-1 to TRBJ2-7; D assignment may be TRBD1 or TRBD2 (7 bases each). The germline CDR1 and CDR2 sequences are DFQATT and SNEGSKA (reference sequence). Trimming stripped 2 bases from V and 4 bases from J, with 15 bases between. The CDR3 consists of 14 residues. CDR3 amino acids: CSARISRGGYEQYF. The CDR3 bases are TGCAGTGCTAGAATAAGCAGGGGGGGTTACGAGCAGTACTTC.

This chain links TRBV12-3 or TRBV12-4 with TRBJ2-1, with TRBD2 matching 12 bases. The trim removed 4 bases at V and 9 bases at J, leaving 4 bases unmatched. This CDR3 spans 14 amino acids. CDR3 amino acids: CASSSGLAGFEQFF. CDR3 bases: TGTGCCAGCAGTTCTGGACTAGCGGGGTTTGAGCAGTTCTTC.

In DNA, the CDR3 is TGCAGTGCTAGAGAGCCCGGCAGGGACACTGAAGCTTTCTTT. It is translated as CSAREPGRDTEAFF. V is TRBV20-1 and J is TRBJ1-1; D might be TRBD1 (5 bases). Trimming left V 0 bases short and J 3 bases short, with 11 bases between. Germline lookup yields CDR1 DFQATT and CDR2 SNEGSKA (reference sequence). The CDR3 contains 14 residues.

The chain has TRBV4-1 and TRBJ1-1; no reliable D call. With 0 bases removed from V and 5 bases from J, the gap between germline ends came to 10 bases. From germline, CDR1 is MGHRA and CDR2 YSYEKL. The CDR3 spans 14 residues. CDR3 in DNA: TGCGCCAGCAGCCAAGACCAGGCAGGTACTGAAGCTTTCTTT. It yields the protein CASSQDQAGTEAFF.

The DNA of the CDR3 is TGCAGTGCTAGATCGGGACAGGGGTTGCAGCCCCAGCATTTT. Translation gives CSARSGQGLQPQHF. This chain connects TRBV20-1 to TRBJ1-5, with 10 bases identical to TRBD1. The CDR3 sequence is 14 residues long. The germline V gene has CDR1 DFQATT and CDR2 SNEGSKA (reference sequence). With 2 bases clipped from V and 7 bases from J, the junction kept 5 bases outside the gene matches.

This clonotype was detected only a few times. J is TRBJ2-3 and V is TRBV12-3 or TRBV12-4; possibly TRBD2 for D (5 bases). The CDR3 loop spans 15 amino acids. V was clipped by 5 bases and J by 5 bases, with 17 bases between them. The chain's CDR3 is CASSPVREKEDTQYF. CDR3 in DNA: TGTGCCAGCAGTCCCGTGAGGGAGAAGGAAGATACGCAGTATTTT.

This clonotype was seen a few times. The CDR3 sequence: CASSRDRGGEKLFF. The CDR3 coding sequence is TGTGCCAGCAGCCGCGACAGGGGAGGGGAAAAACTGTTTTTT. The chain is built from TRBV7-2 and TRBJ1-4; the match to TRBD1 covers 8 bases. Germline assignment: CDR1 SGHTA and CDR2 FQGNSA. This CDR3 is 14 amino acids long. The V gene end was trimmed by 5 bases and the J gene end by 8 bases; junction bases not matched to a gene: 7.

This rearrangement joins TRBV4-1 to TRBJ2-7; D is ambiguous. The CDR3 spans 15 residues. Trimming stripped 1 base from V and 6 bases from J, with 16 bases between. Germline V gives CDR1 MGHRA, CDR2 YSYEKL. In DNA form, the CDR3 reads TGCGCCAGCAGCCAAGGGCTAGAGGTGGCCTCCGAGCAGTACTTC. This gives the protein CASSQGLEVASEQYF.

This chain connects TRBV12-3 or TRBV12-4 to TRBJ1-2; D call uncertain. Deletions cut 5 bases from V and 6 bases from J, with 19 bases between. The CDR3 runs 15 residues. The CDR3 protein is CASSRSGAGVDGYTF. The CDR3 DNA sequence: TGTGCCAGCAGTCGGTCGGGAGCTGGGGTGGATGGCTACACCTTC.

CDR3 in amino acids: CASSGKTGGVEQFF. The CDR3 DNA reads as TGCGCCAGCAGCGGCAAGACGGGGGGTGTTGAGCAGTTCTTC. The chain uses TRBV5-1 and TRBJ2-1; 7 bases agree with TRBD2. The ends lost 4 bases at V and 9 bases at J; junction bases unmatched: 10. Germline values: CDR1 SGHRS, CDR2 YFSETQ. CDR3 size: 14 residues.

This clonotype was observed a handful of times. V usage is TRBV5-1 and J usage is TRBJ2-1; 9 bases are a match to TRBD1. The CDR3 length is 17 residues. Trimming at V came to 2 bases and at J to 1 base, leaving 7 bases not matched to a gene. In germline, CDR1 is SGHRS, CDR2 YFSETQ. CDR3 sequence (DNA): TGCGCCAGCAGCTTTCCGGACAGGGGAGATTCCTACAATGAGCAGTTCTTC. It translates to CASSFPDRGDSYNEQFF.

This clonotype was counted ten times or more. The chain has TRBV4-3 and TRBJ2-3; 9 bases line up with TRBD2. The CDR3 consists of 16 residues. Germline V gene data show CDR1 as LGHNA and CDR2 as YSLEER. V dropped 0 bases and J dropped 2; count of bases not matched to a gene: 3. CDR3 in DNA: TGCGCCAGCAGCCAAGATACTAGCGGGTCCACAGATACGCAGTATTTT. This translates into CASSQDTSGSTDTQYF.

This clonotype has only a few counts. The genes are TRBV9 and TRBJ1-1; no clear D gene. This CDR3 region has 13 residues. Looked up from germline, CDR1 is SGDLS and CDR2 is YYNGEE. V gave up 1 base and J gave up 0 bases, with 4 bases separating them. The CDR3 sequence is CASSVRMNTEAFF. The CDR3, as DNA: TGTGCCAGCAGCGTACGGATGAACACTGAAGCTTTCTTT.

V is TRBV5-6 and J is TRBJ1-1; TRBD1 agrees at 7 bases. Trimming at V came to 1 base and at J to 2 bases, leaving 5 bases not matched to a gene. The CDR3 has 15 residues. Germline V gene lookup returns CDR1 SGHDT and CDR2 YYEEEE. DNA of the CDR3: TGTGCCAGCAGCTTGAACAGGGGAGAAAACACTGAAGCTTTCTTT. Translation gives CASSLNRGENTEAFF. The variable domain in full, completed from reference TRBV5-6 and TRBJ1-1, reads DAGVTQSPTHLIKTRGQQVTLRCSPKSGHDTVSWYQQALGQGPQFIFQYYEEEERQRGNFPDRFSGHQFPNYSSELNVNALLLGDSALYLCASSLNRGENTEAFFGQGTRLTVV.